Shown below are 32 T cell receptor beta chains from a single sample sequenced in a study of CD8+ T cells in alopecia areata (dated by TCRdb to the late 2010s). Library generation was performed with the immunoSEQ multiplex PCR assay. RNA was extracted from all samples and reverse transcribed into cDNA as template for TCR sequencing. TCRdb mirrors the immuneACCESS table, restricted to in-frame sequences. Some clones are absent from its copies; in checked studies, under half trace to an unresolved V gene, and the reason for the others is unknown. The sample yields approximately 89,000 clones; around 54% were counted once. Jointly, the top ten make up 5.5% to 6.5% of the sample. The specimen sequenced was NKG2D-high CD8+ T cells sorted from blood. Interpreted using the paper, the cell subset or site label stands for: sorted CD8+ NKG2D-high blood T cells. Receptor source: a human donor with alopecia areata.

This clone was picked up a small number of times. V and J are TRBV29-1 and TRBJ2-3; the D is unclear. Germline V gene lookup returns CDR1 SQVTM and CDR2 ANQGSEA. This CDR3 has 14 amino acids. Trimming removed 2 bases from V and 0 bases from J, with 9 bases in between. The CDR3 spells CSVEQADSTDTQYF. The CDR3 DNA follows: TGCAGCGTTGAACAGGCGGACAGCACAGATACGCAGTATTTT.

V usage is TRBV25-1 and J usage is TRBJ2-1; TRBD1 is a possible D gene (7 bases). CDR1 and CDR2 (germline): MGHDK, SYGVNS. The V gene lost 4 bases and the J gene lost 5 bases, with 12 bases spanning the gap. The CDR3 is 14 amino acids. The CDR3 DNA follows: TGTGCCAGCAGTGGCAGGGGGGTGGACAATGAGCAGTTCTTC. Amino acid sequence: CASSGRGVDNEQFF.

This chain joins TRBV30 and TRBJ2-1; D is uncertain. V dropped 0 bases and J dropped 9 bases, with 12 bases sitting between them. The germline CDR1 and CDR2 sequences are GTSNPN and SVGIG (reference sequence). The CDR3 runs to 13 residues. The CDR3 here is CAWSVVGAAEQFF. CDR3 DNA sequence: TGTGCCTGGAGTGTGGTTGGAGCTGCTGAGCAGTTCTTC.

Only a few counts were recorded for this clone. This sequence joins TRBV6-5 and TRBJ2-7; D unclear. CDR1 MNHEY and CDR2 SVGAGI come from the germline V gene. The V gene lost 2 bases and the J gene lost 7 bases, with 12 bases spanning the gap. The CDR3 spans 13 residues. The CDR3 loop reads CASSYTSVGEQYF. The CDR3 coding sequence is TGTGCCAGCAGTTACACCTCGGTGGGGGAGCAGTACTTC.

The chain carries TRBV11-2 and TRBJ2-3; D uncertain. The CDR3 covers 11 residues. Germline lookup yields CDR1 SGHAT and CDR2 FQNNGV. Trimming shortened V by 6 bases and J by 4 bases, and 5 bases separated the two germline ends. The CDR3 loop is CASSLADTQYF. The CDR3 region has the DNA TGTGCCAGCAGTCTAGCAGATACGCAGTATTTT.

This clone was detected a few times. The genes are TRBV28 and TRBJ1-2; a weak D match, TRBD1 (5 bases). V lost 7 bases and J lost 4, with 10 bases in between. In germline, CDR1 is MDHEN, CDR2 SYDVKM. CDR3 length: 12 residues. This CDR3 is CASTGLSYGYTF. CDR3 coding DNA: TGTGCCAGCACGGGACTCTCCTATGGCTACACCTTC.

CDR3 DNA sequence: TGTGCCAGCACTGAAGCAGATACGCAGTATTTT. Residues: CASTEADTQYF. The chain combines TRBV27 with TRBJ2-3; D gene unclear. This CDR3 has 11 amino acids. CDR1 MNHEY and CDR2 SMNVEV come from the germline V gene (reference sequence). V was trimmed by 7 bases and J by 4 bases, leaving 6 bases between them.

This chain links TRBV29-1 with TRBJ2-1; no clear D. There are 11 residues in the CDR3. Germline V lookup: CDR1 SQVTM, CDR2 ANQGSEA. The V and J ends lost 3 bases and 9 bases respectively, with 9 bases between them. DNA of the CDR3: TGCAGCGTTGATCCCCACGGTGAGCAGTTCTTC. Residues: CSVDPHGEQFF.

This clone was seen a few times. In DNA, the CDR3 is TGCGCCAGCAGCCAAGATCTGGCTTGGATCCACAATGAGCAGTTCTTC. It codes for CASSQDLAWIHNEQFF. V gene TRBV4-3 combines with J gene TRBJ2-1; D is uncertain. The CDR3 runs to 16 residues. CDR1 is LGHNA and CDR2 is YSLEER in the germline V gene. Trimming removed 0 bases at V and 5 bases at J, with 14 bases between.

The chain is built from TRBV7-9 and TRBJ2-3; D is perhaps TRBD2 (6 bases). Germline V CDR1 and CDR2: SEHNR, FQNEAQ (reference sequence). V lost 5 bases to trimming and J lost 5 bases, with 23 bases between them. The length of the CDR3 is 17 residues. The CDR3 DNA reads TGTGCCAGCAGCGCCCCCCGCGGGAAATCAGCAGTAGATACGCAGTATTTT. Its protein is CASSAPRGKSAVDTQYF.

Details on this clone: The junction departs from germline at one end; a sequencing error may be responsible. This CDR3 reads CASSSGQGEKAHF. The CDR3 DNA sequence: TGTGCCAGCAGTTCAGGACAGGGCGAAAAGGCACATTTT. J is TRBJ2-3 and V is TRBV27; 8 positions agree with TRBD1. The CDR3 runs 13 residues. Per the germline V gene, CDR1 is MNHEY and CDR2 is SMNVEV (reference sequence).

This rearrangement joins TRBV4-1 to TRBJ2-2, with 8 positions matching TRBD1. CDR3 length: 14 amino acids. Per the germline V gene, CDR1 is MGHRA and CDR2 is YSYEKL. V was pared by 4 bases and J by 6 bases, with 4 bases of the junction left unmatched. The CDR3 is CASSPTGEPGELFF. The CDR3 nucleotides read TGCGCCAGCAGCCCGACAGGGGAACCCGGGGAGCTGTTTTTT.

The CDR3 sequence: CASKWVHEQYF. CDR3 in DNA: TGTGCCAGCAAGTGGGTCCACGAGCAGTACTTC. The chain has TRBV6-1 and TRBJ2-7; no clear D gene. The CDR3 spans 11 residues. The V and J ends lost 7 bases and 5 bases respectively, with 9 bases between them. Germline CDR1 and CDR2: MNHNS and SASEGT.

The rearrangement uses TRBV29-1 and TRBJ2-7; TRBD1 agrees at 7 bases. CDR1 is SQVTM and CDR2 is ANQGSEA in the germline V gene. The CDR3 sequence is 13 residues long. V trimming: 4 bases; J trimming: 5 bases; junction bases outside the gene matches: 8. CDR3 bases: TGCAGCGTTGGCAGGCGAGACAGGGACGAGCAGTACTTC. Residues: CSVGRRDRDEQYF.

Notes on this clone: The identical CDR3 is also encoded by other nucleotide sequences in the sample. The chain recombines TRBV7-3 with TRBJ1-1; D might be TRBD1 (5 bases). The CDR3 is 13 amino acids. From germline, CDR1 is SGHTA and CDR2 FQGTGA. V lost 3 bases and J lost 3, with 8 bases in between. CDR3 sequence reads: CASSFGGDTEAFF. The CDR3, as DNA: TGTGCCAGCAGCTTCGGGGGGGACACTGAAGCTTTCTTT. The complete variable domain, with remaining parts taken from reference TRBV7-3 and TRBJ1-1, reads GAGVSQTPSNKVTEKGKYVELRCDPISGHTALYWYRQSLGQGPEFLIYFQGTGAADDSGLPNDRFFAVRPEGSVSTLKIQRTERGDSAVYLCASSFGGDTEAFFGQGTRLTVV.

This clone was detected a few times. V gene TRBV7-9 combines with J gene TRBJ2-7, with 8 bases identical to TRBD2. V trimming: 4 bases; J trimming: 4 bases; junction bases outside the gene matches: 9. CDR1 SEHNR and CDR2 FQNEAQ come from the germline V gene (reference sequence). The CDR3 runs to 15 residues. CDR3 sequence reads: CASSSGRELSYEQYF. The CDR3 region has the DNA TGTGCCAGCAGCTCCGGGAGGGAGCTCTCATACGAGCAGTACTTC.

This clone was seen a handful of times. V and J are TRBV23-1 and TRBJ2-7; D gene uncertain. TRBV23-1 belongs to the ORF category, with a function that is uncertain. The V and J ends lost 2 bases and 2 bases respectively, with 13 bases between them. The CDR3 is made up of 15 amino acids. CDR3 nucleotides: TGCGCCAGCAGTCAACCCGGGCCGCCTACCTACGAGCAGTACTTC. This codes for CASSQPGPPTYEQYF.

This clone has more than one count but fewer than ten. CDR3 DNA: TGTGCCAGCAGCTTGTCCCTCAACTCCTACGAGCAGTACTTC. Amino acids: CASSLSLNSYEQYF. The chain joins TRBV5-6 to TRBJ2-7; D unclear. Per the germline V gene, CDR1 is SGHDT and CDR2 is YYEEEE. The germline V and J ends were trimmed by 1 base and 0 bases, with 8 bases remaining between them. The CDR3 is 14 residues long.

This clone has just a few counts. V gene TRBV29-1 combines with J gene TRBJ2-5; D unresolved. The CDR3 extends over 15 amino acids. Germline CDR1 SQVTM, CDR2 ANQGSEA. V lost 3 bases, J lost 3 bases, and 17 bases lay in between. DNA of the CDR3: TGCAGCGTTGATAATCTCGAGAGGTTAGAAGAGACCCAGTACTTC. This translates into CSVDNLERLEETQYF. Full variable domain (missing parts from reference TRBV29-1 and TRBJ2-5): SAVISQKPSRDICQRGTSLTIQCQVDSQVTMMFWYRQQPGQSLTLIATANQGSEATYESGFVIDKFPISRPNLTFSTLTVSNMSPEDSSIYLCSVDNLERLEETQYFGPGTRLLVL.

This chain connects TRBV27 to TRBJ2-1, with D perhaps matching TRBD2 (7 bases). Germline CDR1 MNHEY, CDR2 SMNVEV (reference sequence). There are 16 residues in the CDR3. Trimming removed 4 bases from V and 6 bases from J, with 19 bases in between. CDR3: CASSSIHWGGPNEQFF. The CDR3 bases are TGTGCCAGCAGTTCGATCCACTGGGGGGGGCCCAATGAGCAGTTCTTC.

The CDR3 coding sequence is TGCAGCGTTGTAGGGACAGGGATTGAAGCTTTCTTT. Encoded protein: CSVVGTGIEAFF. The chain joins TRBV29-1 to TRBJ1-1, with 9 positions matching TRBD1. The J segment lost 7 bases and the V segment lost 4 bases, leaving 4 bases of the junction unmatched. The length of the CDR3 is 12 residues. Germline lookup yields CDR1 SQVTM and CDR2 ANQGSEA.

This clone turned up a few times. The J gene is TRBJ2-7, the V gene TRBV4-1; 7 bases are a match to TRBD1. CDR3 length equals 14 residues. CDR1 MGHRA and CDR2 YSYEKL come from the germline V gene. J was trimmed by 1 base and V by 3 bases; bases with no gene match: 3. The CDR3 region is CASSQPGQSYEQYF. Here the CDR3 DNA reads TGCGCCAGCAGCCAGCCGGGACAGTCCTACGAGCAGTACTTC.

This clone was recorded once. V usage is TRBV4-3 and J usage is TRBJ2-1; TRBD1 or TRBD2 may be the D gene (5 bases each). The CDR3 runs to 14 residues. Germline V CDR1 and CDR2: LGHNA, YSLEER. Deletions cut 4 bases from V and 6 bases from J, with 13 bases between. The CDR3 nucleotides are TGCGCCAGCAGCCTAGGGACCGACCCCAATGAGCAGTTCTTC. Translating gives CASSLGTDPNEQFF.

This clone has just a few counts. The chain uses TRBV6-6 and TRBJ2-1; weak D call: TRBD2 (6 bases). CDR1 is MNHNY and CDR2 is SVGAGI in the germline V gene (reference sequence). V dropped 4 bases and J dropped 6 bases, with 10 bases sitting between them. The CDR3 length is 13 residues. Here the CDR3 DNA reads TGTGCCAGCAGTTTCGTACTAGCCAATGAGCAGTTCTTC. Amino acids: CASSFVLANEQFF.

V usage is TRBV29-1 and J usage is TRBJ2-5; D may be TRBD2 (6 bases). CDR3 size: 14 residues. Germline CDR1 is SQVTM and CDR2 is ANQGSEA. Trimming cost V 4 bases and J 0 bases, with 12 bases left between them. The CDR3 DNA reads as TGCAGCGTTGGGTGGGAGGAGTACCAAGAGACCCAGTACTTC. Residues: CSVGWEEYQETQYF.

CDR3 residues: CSVVYGGSDNIQYF. CDR3 DNA sequence: TGCAGCGTTGTTTATGGGGGGAGTGACAACATTCAGTACTTC. This chain joins TRBV29-1 and TRBJ2-4, with D maybe TRBD2 (6 bases). Germline CDR1 is SQVTM and CDR2 is ANQGSEA. V was trimmed by 4 bases and J by 7 bases, leaving 17 bases between them. The CDR3 length is 14 residues.

This clone was seen more than once but under ten times. In DNA, the CDR3 is TGCAGCGTTAGCGGGAGCGGGAGTGAGTACAATGAGCAGTTCTTC. This codes for CSVSGSGSEYNEQFF. This chain uses TRBV29-1 with TRBJ2-1; TRBD2 matches 8 bases. This CDR3 spans 15 amino acids. CDR1 is SQVTM and CDR2 is ANQGSEA in the germline V gene. Trimming removed 5 bases from V and 4 bases from J; junction bases left unmatched: 10.

The J gene is TRBJ2-7, the V gene TRBV2, with 7 bases identical to TRBD1. The CDR3 runs 13 residues. The germline V gene encodes CDR1 SNHLY and CDR2 FYNNEI. With 7 bases clipped from V and 3 bases from J, the junction kept 6 bases outside the gene matches. CDR3 sequence (DNA): TGTGCCAGCATCGGGACAGATGACTACGAGCAGTACTTC. Its protein product is CASIGTDDYEQYF.

There are a few counts of this clone. The chain recombines TRBV14 with TRBJ2-7; 8 bases map to TRBD1. V gave up 5 bases and J gave up 6 bases; unmatched junction bases: 6. CDR1 is SGHDN, CDR2 FVKESK, per germline. The CDR3 loop spans 13 amino acids. Here the CDR3 reads CASSWTGSGEQYF. The CDR3 DNA reads as TGTGCCAGCAGCTGGACAGGGTCCGGCGAGCAGTACTTC.

The chain uses TRBV4-3 and TRBJ2-2, with unresolved D. The V and J ends lost 0 bases and 7 bases respectively, with 12 bases between them. The V gene's germline CDR1 is LGHNA and CDR2 YSLEER. The CDR3 is made up of 15 amino acids. Written as DNA, the CDR3 is TGCGCCAGCAGCCAAGATCTTGGGAATTACGGGGAGCTGTTTTTT. Protein product: CASSQDLGNYGELFF.

Details on this clone: Compared with germline, one end of the junction differs, possibly owing to a read error. J is TRBJ1-1 and V is TRBV7-9; possible D gene TRBD1, 6 bases. CDR1 and CDR2 (germline): SEHNR, FQNEAQ (reference sequence). This CDR3 is built from 14 residues. The CDR3 here is CASSSSTGFTEAFF. In nucleotides, the CDR3 is TGTGCCAGCAGCTCTTCAACAGGGTTCACTGAGGCTTTCTTT.

V is TRBV29-1 and J is TRBJ1-2; D is perhaps TRBD1 (6 bases). This CDR3 has 14 residues. V was clipped by 7 bases and J by 0 bases, with 15 bases between them. Germline CDR1 and CDR2: SQVTM and ANQGSEA. Here the CDR3 reads CSAARGASNYGYTF. The CDR3 DNA sequence: TGCAGCGCCGCAAGGGGGGCCTCTAACTATGGCTACACCTTC.